A single sample is the source of the 7 T cell receptor beta chains below, sequenced in a study of CD8 T cells in Susac syndrome. Reverse transcription of roughly 0.5 to 1 ug RNA was performed with random hexamers. TCRdb used MiXCR to reprocess the immunoSEQ multiplex PCR reads, holding one entry per CDR3 protein. The data hold around 180,000 distinct CDR3 sequences, with 90% to 96% observed a single time. The material sequenced was CD4+ T cells from PBMCs. The origin of the receptors is a human donor with multiple sclerosis.

The J gene is TRBJ2-7, the V gene TRBV20-1; TRBD2 might be the D (5 bases). V dropped 3 bases and J dropped 2 bases, with 17 bases sitting between them. CDR3 size: 15 residues. From germline, CDR1 is DFQATT and CDR2 SNEGSKA (reference sequence). The CDR3 DNA reads TGCAGTGCTAGGCCGGGGTTGGTCCCCGCCTACGAGCAGTACTTC. Its protein product is CSARPGLVPAYEQYF.

The chain couples TRBV7-8 to TRBJ2-1; TRBD2 matches at 8 bases. The J call is uncertain, as TRBJ2-7 better fits the DNA end. Germline-derived CDR1 and CDR2 are SGHVS and FQNEAQ. This CDR3 region has 14 residues. The CDR3 sequence is CASSSAGGAGEQYF. The CDR3 DNA reads as TGTGCCAGCAGCTCCGCCGGGGGGGCGGGAGAGCAGTACTTC.

V gene TRBV7-2 combines with J gene TRBJ2-5, with TRBD1 matching 8 bases. CDR1 and CDR2 (germline): SGHTA, FQGNSA. The V gene end was trimmed by 6 bases and the J gene end by 3 bases; junction bases not matched to a gene: 3. The CDR3 has 13 residues. CDR3 loop: CASSQGAEETQYF. As DNA, the CDR3 is TGTGCCAGCAGTCAGGGGGCGGAAGAGACCCAGTACTTC.

CDR3 sequence reads: CASSAGRENSPLHF. CDR3 sequence (DNA): TGTGCCAGCAGTGCGGGGCGCGAAAATTCACCCCTCCACTTT. The rearrangement uses TRBV12-3 or TRBV12-4 and TRBJ1-6, with a possible D match to TRBD1 (5 bases). V lost 5 bases and J lost 7, with 12 bases in between. This CDR3 comprises 14 residues.

The V and J genes are TRBV29-1 and TRBJ2-1; D perhaps matches TRBD2 (5 bases). The CDR3 spans 13 residues. Trimming left V 4 bases short and J 12 bases short, with 19 bases between. CDR1 SQVTM and CDR2 ANQGSEA come from the germline V gene. The CDR3 sequence is CSVGGVLIHGQFF. Written as DNA, the CDR3 is TGCAGCGTTGGGGGAGTATTGATCCACGGGCAGTTCTTC.

The chain joins TRBV5-4 to TRBJ2-1; D may be TRBD1 (5 bases). V lost 2 bases and J 2 bases, leaving 5 bases between the germline ends. The CDR3 covers 13 residues. Germline V gene sequence: CDR1 SGHNT, CDR2 YYREEE (reference sequence). Here the CDR3 DNA reads TGTGCCAGCAGCTTAGGGGCCTACAATGAGCAGTTCTTC. Translating it yields CASSLGAYNEQFF.

This rearrangement joins TRBV12-3 or TRBV12-4 to TRBJ2-1, with 7 bases aligning to TRBD1. J gave up 8 bases and V 4 bases, and 8 bases lay outside the gene matches. The CDR3 runs 14 residues. The CDR3 DNA sequence: TGTGCCAGCAGTTGGGACAGTGGTGGCGATGAGCAGTTCTTC. Its protein product is CASSWDSGGDEQFF.